A selection of T cell receptor beta chains follows, all from one sample in a study of blood T cell repertoires in COVID-19. Clones were read by immunoSEQ multiplex PCR, and TCRdb kept only the in-frame ones, dropping some. The sample has about 270,000 clones; about 90% are singletons. The sequencing sample was made of PBMCs or T cells enriched from blood (not recorded which). Receptor source: an older woman who had recovered from COVID-19. Both conserved end residues are part of each CDR3. Each record gives: clone size, J gene, D gene, V gene, CDR3 protein. D genes are given only for firm matches. Clone size is given for some rows only: seen once, a few or many times, or a class if the clone is expanded.

. TRBJ1-2 . TRBV9 CASSVGENYGYTF
. TRBJ2-3 TRBD2 TRBV28 CASSSPSGAEDTQYF
. TRBJ2-7 . TRBV5-1 CASSPGGGPYEQYF
few TRBJ2-2 TRBD1 TRBV5-1 CASSFGQGITGELFF
. TRBJ1-2 . TRBV28 CASSTSGDVYGYTF
few TRBJ2-7 TRBD1 TRBV5-1 CASSLVPTGDEQYF
. TRBJ1-3 . TRBV5-5 CASSFAGFGNTIYF
. TRBJ2-7 . TRBV5-1 CASSLADFTRDEQYF
. TRBJ1-2 . TRBV28 CASRSDGGRGYGYTF
. TRBJ2-7 TRBD1 TRBV5-4 CASSTKQGFTYEQYF
. TRBJ2-7 . TRBV3-1/TRBV3-2 CASSQTGNREQYF
. TRBJ2-7 . TRBV29-1 CSVRQTYEQYF
once TRBJ1-6 TRBD1 TRBV27 CASSYRSPGQGPNSPLHF
few TRBJ2-2 TRBD2 TRBV27 CASSLEGSGGVGELFF
. TRBJ1-6 . TRBV28 CASSSTDLKRTDSPLHF
. TRBJ1-5 . TRBV4-1 CASSQEGTSNQPQHF
. TRBJ2-1 . TRBV5-4 CASSLLDIYNEQFF
. TRBJ1-2 TRBD1 TRBV19 CASRTGSNGYTF
. TRBJ1-2 . TRBV3-1/TRBV3-2 CASSPRGRDYGYTF
. TRBJ2-7 TRBD2 TRBV4-2 CASSQVGLDHGQYF
. TRBJ1-1 TRBD1 TRBV19 CASSIGGQGARGTEAFF
. TRBJ2-3 . TRBV5-1 CASSLVIASPTDTQYF
many TRBJ2-7 . TRBV2 CASTAYEQYF
. TRBJ1-1 . TRBV5-4 CASSEQGGNTEAFF
once TRBJ1-3 . TRBV30 CAWSVLGGSSGNTIYF
. TRBJ1-4 . TRBV19 CASSTDRTRSEKLFF
. TRBJ1-4 TRBD1 TRBV5-1 CASSTDRVGEKLFF
. TRBJ2-7 TRBD1 TRBV13 CASRPTGTGFNEQYF
. TRBJ1-1 . TRBV5-1 CASSGGTNTEAFF
. TRBJ2-3 TRBD2 TRBV29-1 CSVEVPSGGAGYSDTQYF
. TRBJ2-1 . TRBV19 CASSPRLRRVNEQFF
. TRBJ1-6 . TRBV28 CASSSTIGGSPLHF
few TRBJ1-3 . TRBV27 CASSSTANPGNTIYF
. TRBJ1-2 . TRBV10-3 CAISVEGIGYTF
. TRBJ2-5 . TRBV9 CASSVGLGGETQYF
. TRBJ2-3 TRBD2 TRBV5-1 CASSFTSGGLNTQYF
. TRBJ1-3 . TRBV25-1 CASSSDSGNTIYF
. TRBJ2-3 . TRBV5-1 CASSFRGLGSGDTQYF
. TRBJ1-6 TRBD1 TRBV27 CASSITGGNSPLHF